The entry that follows covers one T cell receptor beta chain sequence. What it binds is not known. This sample stems from a study of a mutant IDH1 vaccine in newly diagnosed glioma. The overall study: Administration of eight vaccinations to patients took place in weeks 1, 3, 5, 7, 11, 15, 19, 23. Either 4-6 weeks after radiotherapy alone or alongside temozolomide, vaccination was begun.

Study results and limitations: Among patients, about 94% showed immune responses induced by the vaccine.

Specified time point: week 11, during vaccination. With topical imiquimod, each dose of the vaccine consisted of 300 ug of mutant IDH1 20-mer peptide. TCRdb's copy holds only in-frame clones and misses some; the assay was immunoSEQ multiplex PCR. This sample has about 21,000 clones, with just under 90% found just once. Germline V gives CDR1 SNHLY, CDR2 FYNNEI. V dropped 8 bases and J dropped 1 base, with 11 bases sitting between them. This CDR3 is 13 amino acids long. This TCR was sampled from a woman in her forties with glioma. The chain carries TRBV2 and TRBJ1-2; D call uncertain. This specimen was PBMCs, taken from a glioma patient whose treatment included an IDH1 peptide vaccine. The CDR3 DNA reads as TGTGCCAGCGGCCTTAGCTATAACTATGGCTACACCTTC. Residues: CASGLSYNYGYTF.